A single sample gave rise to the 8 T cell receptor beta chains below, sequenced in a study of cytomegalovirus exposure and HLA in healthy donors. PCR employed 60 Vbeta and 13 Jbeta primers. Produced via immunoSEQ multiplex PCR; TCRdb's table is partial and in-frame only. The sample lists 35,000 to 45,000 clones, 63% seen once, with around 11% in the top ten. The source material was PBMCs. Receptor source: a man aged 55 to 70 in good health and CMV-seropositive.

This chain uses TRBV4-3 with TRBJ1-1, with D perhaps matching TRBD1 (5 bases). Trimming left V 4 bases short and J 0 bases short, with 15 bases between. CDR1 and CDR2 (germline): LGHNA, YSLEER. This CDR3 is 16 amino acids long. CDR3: CASSPGSGLMNTEAFF. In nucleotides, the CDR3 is TGCGCCAGCAGCCCCGGGTCAGGGCTCATGAACACTGAAGCTTTCTTT.

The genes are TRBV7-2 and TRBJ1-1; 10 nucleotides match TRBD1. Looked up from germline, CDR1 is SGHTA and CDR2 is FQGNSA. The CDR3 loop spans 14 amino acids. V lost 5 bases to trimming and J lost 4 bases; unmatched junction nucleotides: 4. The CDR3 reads CASSRGTGATEAFF. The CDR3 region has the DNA TGTGCCAGCAGCCGAGGGACAGGGGCCACTGAAGCTTTCTTT.

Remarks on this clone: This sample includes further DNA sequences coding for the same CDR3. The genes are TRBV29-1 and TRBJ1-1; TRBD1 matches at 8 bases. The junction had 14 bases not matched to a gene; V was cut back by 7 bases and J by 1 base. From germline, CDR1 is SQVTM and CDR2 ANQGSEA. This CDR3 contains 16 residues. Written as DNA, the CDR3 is TGCAGCGCCACAGGCTCCTTGGACAGGGAGAACACTGAAGCTTTCTTT. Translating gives CSATGSLDRENTEAFF.

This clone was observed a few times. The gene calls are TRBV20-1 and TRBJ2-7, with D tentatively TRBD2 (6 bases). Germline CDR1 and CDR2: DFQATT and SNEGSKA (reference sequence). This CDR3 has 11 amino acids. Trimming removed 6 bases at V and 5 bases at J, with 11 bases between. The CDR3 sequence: CSAERRDEQYF. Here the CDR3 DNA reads TGCAGTGCCGAGAGGAGGGACGAGCAGTACTTC.

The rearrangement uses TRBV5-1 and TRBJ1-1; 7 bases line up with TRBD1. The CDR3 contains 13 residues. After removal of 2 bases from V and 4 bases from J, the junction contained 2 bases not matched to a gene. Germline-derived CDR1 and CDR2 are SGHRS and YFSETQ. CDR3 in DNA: TGCGCCAGCAGCTTCGCAGGGGGCACTGAAGCTTTCTTT. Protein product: CASSFAGGTEAFF.

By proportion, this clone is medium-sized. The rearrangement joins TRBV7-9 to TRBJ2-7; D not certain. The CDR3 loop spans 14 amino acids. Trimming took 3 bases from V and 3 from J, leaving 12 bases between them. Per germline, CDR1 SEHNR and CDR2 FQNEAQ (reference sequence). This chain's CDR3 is CASSFIRKYYEQYF. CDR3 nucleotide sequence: TGTGCCAGCAGCTTTATCAGGAAGTACTACGAGCAGTACTTC. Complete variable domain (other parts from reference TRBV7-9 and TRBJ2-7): DTGVSQNPRHKITKRGQNVTFRCDPISEHNRLYWYRQTLGQGPEFLTYFQNEAQLEKSRLLSDRFSAERPKGSFSTLEIQRTEQGDSAMYLCASSFIRKYYEQYFGPGTRLTVT.

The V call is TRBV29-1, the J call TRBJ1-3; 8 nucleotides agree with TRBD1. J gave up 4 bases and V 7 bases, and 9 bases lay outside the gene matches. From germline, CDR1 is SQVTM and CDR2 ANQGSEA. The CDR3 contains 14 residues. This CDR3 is CSGIRQGSGNTIYF. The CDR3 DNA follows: TGCAGCGGTATTCGACAGGGGAGCGGAAACACCATATATTTT.

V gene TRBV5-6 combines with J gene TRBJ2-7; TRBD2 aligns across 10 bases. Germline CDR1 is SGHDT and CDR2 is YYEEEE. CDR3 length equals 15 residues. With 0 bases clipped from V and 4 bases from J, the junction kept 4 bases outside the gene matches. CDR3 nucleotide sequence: TGTGCCAGCAGCTTGGGAGCGGGAGGGCCTTACGAGCAGTACTTC. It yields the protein CASSLGAGGPYEQYF.